Below, one TCR beta chain is given with its context. As yet, its antigen is unknown. This entry comes from a study of cytomegalovirus exposure and HLA in healthy donors. The PCR contained 60 Vbeta and 13 Jbeta primers. Sequencing used immunoSEQ multiplex PCR; TCRdb keeps in-frame clones, though not all of them. The sample includes 90,000 to 150,000 clones, about four fifths seen only once; the top ten take roughly 1.5%. The CDR3 has 17 amino acids. The V gene's germline CDR1 is GTSNPN and CDR2 SVGIG (reference sequence). V was clipped by 1 base and J by 6 bases, with 25 bases between them. Findings of the study overall: The authors enumerated around 150 TCR beta chains as linked to cytomegalovirus. Usually a TCR sequence was rare, but some public TCRs were found in many donors. It is likely that the observed cluster of highly shared sequence variants was a sequencing artifact. There were some V segments, including TRBV6-2 and TRBV6-3, excluded as indistinguishable.

Sequenced input: PBMCs. The TCR was taken from a young woman in good health and CMV-seronegative. The chain is built from TRBV30 and TRBJ2-7; weak D call: TRBD2 (7 bases). This chain's CDR3 is CAWSGGGRSVGPREQYF. CDR3 nucleotides: TGTGCCTGGAGTGGGGGGGGGCGGTCGGTCGGACCGCGCGAGCAGTACTTC.